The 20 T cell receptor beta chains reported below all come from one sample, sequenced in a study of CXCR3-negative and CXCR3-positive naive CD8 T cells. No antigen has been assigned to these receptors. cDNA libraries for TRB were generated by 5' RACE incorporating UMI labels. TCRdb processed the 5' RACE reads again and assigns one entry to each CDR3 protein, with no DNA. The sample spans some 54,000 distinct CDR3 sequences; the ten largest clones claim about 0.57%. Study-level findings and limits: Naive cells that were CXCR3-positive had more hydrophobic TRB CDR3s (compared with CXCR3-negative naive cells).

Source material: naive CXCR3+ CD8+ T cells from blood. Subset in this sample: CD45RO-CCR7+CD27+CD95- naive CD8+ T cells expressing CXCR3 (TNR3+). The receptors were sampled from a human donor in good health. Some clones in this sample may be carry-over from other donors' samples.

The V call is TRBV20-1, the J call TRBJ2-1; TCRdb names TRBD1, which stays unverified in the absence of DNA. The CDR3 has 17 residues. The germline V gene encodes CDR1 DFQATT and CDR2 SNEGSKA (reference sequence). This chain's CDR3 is CSARGDRGKSSYNEQFF.

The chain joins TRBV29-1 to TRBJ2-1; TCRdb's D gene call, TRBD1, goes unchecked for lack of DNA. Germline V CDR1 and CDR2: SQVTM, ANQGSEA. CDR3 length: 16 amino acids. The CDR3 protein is CSVEGGVGASYNEQFF.

This chain's CDR3 is CASYWTGDTDTQYF. This rearrangement joins TRBV28 to TRBJ2-3; TCRdb designates TRBD1, a call that cannot be tested without DNA. Germline V CDR1 and CDR2: MDHEN, SYDVKM. This CDR3 is built from 14 residues.

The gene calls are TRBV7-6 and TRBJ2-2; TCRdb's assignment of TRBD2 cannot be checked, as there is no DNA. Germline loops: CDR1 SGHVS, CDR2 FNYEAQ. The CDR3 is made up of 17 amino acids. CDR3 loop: CASSLGLAGTNTGELFF.

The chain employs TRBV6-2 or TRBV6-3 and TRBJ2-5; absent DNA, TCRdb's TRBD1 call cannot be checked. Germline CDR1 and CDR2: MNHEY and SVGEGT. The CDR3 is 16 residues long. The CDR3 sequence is CASSWVRRLPGETQYF.

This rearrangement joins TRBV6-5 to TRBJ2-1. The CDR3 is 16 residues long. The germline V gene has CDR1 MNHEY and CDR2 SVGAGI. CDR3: CASSYSTLDAYNEQFF.

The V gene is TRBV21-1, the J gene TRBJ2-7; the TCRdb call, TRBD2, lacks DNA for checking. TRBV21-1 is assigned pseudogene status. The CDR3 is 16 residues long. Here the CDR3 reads CASILGGGPFSYEQYF.

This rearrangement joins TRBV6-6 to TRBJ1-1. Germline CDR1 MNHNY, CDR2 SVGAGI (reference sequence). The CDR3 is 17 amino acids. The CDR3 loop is CASSYGMVWAMNTEAFF.

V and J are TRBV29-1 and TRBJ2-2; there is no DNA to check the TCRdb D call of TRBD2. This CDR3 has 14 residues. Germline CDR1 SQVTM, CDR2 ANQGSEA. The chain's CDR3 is CSVDWRGNTGELFF.

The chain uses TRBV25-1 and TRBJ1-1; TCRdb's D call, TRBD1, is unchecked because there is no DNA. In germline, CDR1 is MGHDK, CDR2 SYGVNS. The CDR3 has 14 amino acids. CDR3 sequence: CASSGGGMNTEAFF.

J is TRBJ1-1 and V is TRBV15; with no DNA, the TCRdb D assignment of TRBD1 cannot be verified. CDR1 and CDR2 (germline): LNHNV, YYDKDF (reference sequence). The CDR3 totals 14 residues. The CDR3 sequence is CATSSSGGNTEAFF.

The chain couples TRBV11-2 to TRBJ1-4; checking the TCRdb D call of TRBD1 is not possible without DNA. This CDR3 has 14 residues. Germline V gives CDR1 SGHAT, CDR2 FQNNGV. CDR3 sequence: CASSLTGSNEKLFF.

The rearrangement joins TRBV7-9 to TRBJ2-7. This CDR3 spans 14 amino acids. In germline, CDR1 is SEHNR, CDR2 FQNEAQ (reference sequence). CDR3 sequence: CASSLDRGTYEQYF.

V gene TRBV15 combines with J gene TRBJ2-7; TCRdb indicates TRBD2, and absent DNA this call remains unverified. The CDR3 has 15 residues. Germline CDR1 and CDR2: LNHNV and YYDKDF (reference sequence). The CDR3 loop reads CATSRELAGIYEQYF. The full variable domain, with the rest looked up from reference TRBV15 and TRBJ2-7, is DAMVIQNPRYQVTQFGKPVTLSCSQTLNHNVMYWYQQKSSQAPKLLFHYYDKDFNNEADTPDNFQSRRPNTSFCFLDIRSPGLGDTAMYLCATSRELAGIYEQYFGPGTRLTVT.

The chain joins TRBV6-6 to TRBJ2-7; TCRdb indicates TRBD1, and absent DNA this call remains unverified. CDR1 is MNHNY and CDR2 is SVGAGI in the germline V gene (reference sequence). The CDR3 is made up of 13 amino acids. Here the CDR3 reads CAISRTAKDEQYF.

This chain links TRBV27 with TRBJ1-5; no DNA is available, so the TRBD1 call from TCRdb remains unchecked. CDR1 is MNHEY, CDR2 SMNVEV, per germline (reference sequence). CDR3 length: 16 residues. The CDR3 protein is CASSPLDRGLNQPQHF.

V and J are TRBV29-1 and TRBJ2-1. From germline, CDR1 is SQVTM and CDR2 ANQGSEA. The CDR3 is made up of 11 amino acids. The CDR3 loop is CSDLSYNEQFF.

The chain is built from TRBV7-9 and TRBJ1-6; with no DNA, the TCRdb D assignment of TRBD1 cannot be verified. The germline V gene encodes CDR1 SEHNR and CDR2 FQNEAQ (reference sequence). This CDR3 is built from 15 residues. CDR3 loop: CASFKQGAYNSPLHF.

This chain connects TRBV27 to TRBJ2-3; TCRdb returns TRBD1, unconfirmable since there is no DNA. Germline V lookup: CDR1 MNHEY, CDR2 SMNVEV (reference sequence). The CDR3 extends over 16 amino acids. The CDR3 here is CASSLAGQGIADTQYF.

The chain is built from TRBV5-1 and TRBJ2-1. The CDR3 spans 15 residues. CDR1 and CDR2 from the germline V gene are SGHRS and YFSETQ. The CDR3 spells CASSVDRSSYNEQFF.